This TCR beta chain was retrieved from a study of identical twins. TCRdb processed the 5' RACE reads anew with MiXCR; each CDR3 protein has one entry. The sample lists just under 650,000 distinct CDR3 sequences, under 8.5% occurring once. V was cut by 6 bases and J by 2 bases, with 11 bases left in between. Germline V gene data show CDR1 as DFQATT and CDR2 as SNEGSKA (reference sequence). CDR3 length: 13 amino acids. This clonotype was seen a few times. These sequences were also reported in another study, on yellow fever vaccine responses in identical twins.

The source material was PBMCs. The receptor was isolated from a woman between 18 and 30 years old in good health. The chain has TRBV20-1 and TRBJ2-1; possibly TRBD1 or TRBD2 for D (5 bases each). The CDR3, as DNA: TGCAGTGCCAGGGAGAGCGCCTACAATGAGCAGTTCTTC. Amino acids: CSARESAYNEQFF.